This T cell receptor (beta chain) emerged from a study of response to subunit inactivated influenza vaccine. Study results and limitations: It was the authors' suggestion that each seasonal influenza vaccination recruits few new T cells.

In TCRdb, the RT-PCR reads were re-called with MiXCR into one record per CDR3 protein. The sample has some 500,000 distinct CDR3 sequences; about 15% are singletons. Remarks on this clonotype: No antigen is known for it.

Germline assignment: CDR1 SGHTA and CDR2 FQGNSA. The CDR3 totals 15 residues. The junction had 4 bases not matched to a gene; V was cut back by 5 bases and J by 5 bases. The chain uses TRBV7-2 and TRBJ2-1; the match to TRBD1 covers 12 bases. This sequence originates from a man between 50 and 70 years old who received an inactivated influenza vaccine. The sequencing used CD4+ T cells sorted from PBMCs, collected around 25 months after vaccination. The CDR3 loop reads CASSGTGGIHNEQFF. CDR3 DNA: TGTGCCAGCAGCGGGACAGGGGGCATCCACAATGAGCAGTTCTTC.